This is a list of T cell receptor beta chains from one sample in a study of regulatory T cells in long-lasting Graves disease. Via MiXCR, TCRdb re-called the multiplex PCR reads, giving one row per CDR3 protein. The sample lists a few hundred thousand distinct CDR3 sequences, 20% to 30% occurring once. Sequences were derived from peripheral blood mononuclear cells (PBMCs), sampled when the disease was refractory, from a patient treated with antithyroid drugs. The receptor set was obtained from a female donor with Graves disease. Each CDR3 is given with its conserved first and last residue. D genes are given only for firm matches. A clone size is listed for some rows: how often the clone was seen (once, few, many), or a class if it is expanded.

d_gene	v_gene	abundance	j_gene	CDR3nt	CDR3aa
-	TRBV6-9	-	TRBJ2-7	TGTGCCAGCAGTTCAAACCAGGAAGTCGAGCAGTACTTC	CASSSNQEVEQYF
-	TRBV2	many	TRBJ1-1	TGTGCCAGCACTTTCGTGACAGTGGGTGAAGCTTTCTTT	CASTFVTVGEAFF
TRBD2	TRBV27	-	TRBJ2-7	TGTGCCAGCAGTTTAGGTCAAGCGGGAGCGCTTGAGCAGTACTTC	CASSLGQAGALEQYF
TRBD1	TRBV29-1	-	TRBJ2-1	TGCAGCGTTGTAGGGGACAGGGCTCGGGAGCAGTTCTTC	CSVVGDRAREQFF
-	TRBV2	many	TRBJ1-2	TGTGCCAGCAGCCCGCAGCGAAACTATGGCTACACCTTC	CASSPQRNYGYTF
-	TRBV20-1	many	TRBJ2-1	TGCAGTGCGACAGAAACCCCGCAGTTCTTC	CSATETPQFF
TRBD2	TRBV19	-	TRBJ2-1	TGTGCCAGTAGTATCCGGACTAGCGGGATCAATGAGCAGTTCTTC	CASSIRTSGINEQFF
TRBD2	TRBV20-1	-	TRBJ2-7	TGCAGTGCTAGAGGGCTAGCGGGAGCAGGGGAGCAGTACTTC	CSARGLAGAGEQYF
-	TRBV28	many	TRBJ2-7	TGTGCCAGCAGTTCTCGAACCTACGAGCAGTACTTC	CASSSRTYEQYF
TRBD2	TRBV29-1	-	TRBJ2-3	TGCAGCGGAGGACTAGCGGGAGGCGCAGATACGCAGTATTTT	CSGGLAGGADTQYF
TRBD1	TRBV7-2	few	TRBJ1-2	TGTGCCAGCAGCCCGACAGGGGACAACTATGGCTACACCTTC	CASSPTGDNYGYTF
-	TRBV18	-	TRBJ1-5	TGTGCCAGCTCACCCGGACCCTATCAGCCCCAGCATTTT	CASSPGPYQPQHF
-	TRBV20-1	few	TRBJ2-7	TGCAGTGCACCGGCCCATTCCAGCTCCTACGAGCAGTACTTC	CSAPAHSSSYEQYF
-	TRBV14	-	TRBJ2-5	TGTGCCAGCAGCCAAGCCCTACTGGGTACGGAGACCCAGTACTTC	CASSQALLGTETQYF
-	TRBV27	many	TRBJ1-5	TGTGCCAGCAGTTTATCGTTGGGGTCGGATAGCAATCAGCCCCAGCATTTT	CASSLSLGSDSNQPQHF